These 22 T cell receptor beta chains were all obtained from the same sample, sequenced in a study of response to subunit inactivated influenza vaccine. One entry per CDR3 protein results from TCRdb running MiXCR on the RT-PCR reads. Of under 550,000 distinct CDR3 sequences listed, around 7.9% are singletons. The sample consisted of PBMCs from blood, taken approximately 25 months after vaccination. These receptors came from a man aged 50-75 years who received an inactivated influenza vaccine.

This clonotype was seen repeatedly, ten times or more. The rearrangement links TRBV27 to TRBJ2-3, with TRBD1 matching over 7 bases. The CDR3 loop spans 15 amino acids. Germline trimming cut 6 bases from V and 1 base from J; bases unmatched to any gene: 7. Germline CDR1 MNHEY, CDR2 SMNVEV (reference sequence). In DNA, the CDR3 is TGTGCCAGCAGCAACAGGGGCGGACGCACAGATACGCAGTATTTT. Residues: CASSNRGGRTDTQYF.

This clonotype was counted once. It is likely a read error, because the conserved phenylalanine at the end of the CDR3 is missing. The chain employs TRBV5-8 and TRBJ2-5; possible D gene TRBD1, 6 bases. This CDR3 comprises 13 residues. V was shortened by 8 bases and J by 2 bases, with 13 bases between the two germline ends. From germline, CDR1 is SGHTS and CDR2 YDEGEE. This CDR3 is CARGQGRQETQYS. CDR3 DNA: TGTGCCAGGGGCCAGGGGCGGCAAGAGACCCAGTACTCC.

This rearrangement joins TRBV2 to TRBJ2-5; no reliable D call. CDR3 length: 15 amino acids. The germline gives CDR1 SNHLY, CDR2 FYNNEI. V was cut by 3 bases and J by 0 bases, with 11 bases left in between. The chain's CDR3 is CASSDDEAYQETQYF. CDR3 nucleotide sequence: TGTGCCAGCAGTGATGATGAGGCCTACCAAGAGACCCAGTACTTC.

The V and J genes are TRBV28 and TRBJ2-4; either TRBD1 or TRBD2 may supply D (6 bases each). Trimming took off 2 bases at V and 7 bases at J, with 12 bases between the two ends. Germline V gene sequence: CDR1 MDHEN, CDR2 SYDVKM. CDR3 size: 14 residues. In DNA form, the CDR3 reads TGTGCCAGCAGTTTAAGGGGGGAATGGAACATTCAGTACTTC. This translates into CASSLRGEWNIQYF.

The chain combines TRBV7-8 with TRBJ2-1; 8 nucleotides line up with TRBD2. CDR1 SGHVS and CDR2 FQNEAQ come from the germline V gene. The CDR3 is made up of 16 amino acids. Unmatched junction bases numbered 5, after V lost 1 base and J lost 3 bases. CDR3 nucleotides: TGTGCCAGCAGCTTAGTTGGCGGGGGGTACTACAATGAGCAGTTCTTC. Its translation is CASSLVGGGYYNEQFF.

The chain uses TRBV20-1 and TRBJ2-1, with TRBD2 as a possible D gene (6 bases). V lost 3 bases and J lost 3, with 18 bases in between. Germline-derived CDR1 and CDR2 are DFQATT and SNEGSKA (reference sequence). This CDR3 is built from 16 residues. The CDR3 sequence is CSASERFRTIYNEQFF. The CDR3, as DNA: TGCAGTGCTAGCGAACGATTCCGGACTATCTACAATGAGCAGTTCTTC.

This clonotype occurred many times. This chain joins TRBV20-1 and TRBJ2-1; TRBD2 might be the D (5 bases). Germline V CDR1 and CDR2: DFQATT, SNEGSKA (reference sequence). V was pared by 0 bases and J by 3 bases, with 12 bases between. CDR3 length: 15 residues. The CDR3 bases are TGCAGTGCTAGAGATGGCGGGTATTACTACAATGAGCAGTTCTTC. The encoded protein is CSARDGGYYYNEQFF.

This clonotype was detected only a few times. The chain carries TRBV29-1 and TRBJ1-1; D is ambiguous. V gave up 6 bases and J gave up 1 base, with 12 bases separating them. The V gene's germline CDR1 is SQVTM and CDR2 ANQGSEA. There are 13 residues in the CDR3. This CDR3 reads CSVELGTNTEAFF. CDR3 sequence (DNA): TGCAGCGTGGAATTGGGCACGAACACTGAAGCTTTCTTT.

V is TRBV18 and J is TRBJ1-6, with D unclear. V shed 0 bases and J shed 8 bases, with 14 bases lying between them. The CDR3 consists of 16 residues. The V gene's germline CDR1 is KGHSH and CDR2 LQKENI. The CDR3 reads CASSPPASRSHSPLHF. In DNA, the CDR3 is TGTGCCAGCTCACCACCGGCCAGTAGATCCCATTCACCCCTCCACTTT.

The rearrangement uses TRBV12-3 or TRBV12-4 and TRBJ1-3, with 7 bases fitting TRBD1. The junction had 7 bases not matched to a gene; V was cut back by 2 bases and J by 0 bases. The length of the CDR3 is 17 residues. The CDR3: CASSLMGQPYSGNTIYF. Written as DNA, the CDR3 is TGTGCCAGCAGTTTAATGGGACAGCCTTACTCTGGAAACACCATATATTTT.

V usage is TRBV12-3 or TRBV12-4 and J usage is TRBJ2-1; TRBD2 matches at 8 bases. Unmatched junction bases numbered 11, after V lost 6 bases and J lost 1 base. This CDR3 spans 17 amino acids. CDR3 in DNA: TGTGCCAGCAGGGCGATAGCGGGGAAGGTGTCCTACAATGAGCAGTTCTTC. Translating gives CASRAIAGKVSYNEQFF.

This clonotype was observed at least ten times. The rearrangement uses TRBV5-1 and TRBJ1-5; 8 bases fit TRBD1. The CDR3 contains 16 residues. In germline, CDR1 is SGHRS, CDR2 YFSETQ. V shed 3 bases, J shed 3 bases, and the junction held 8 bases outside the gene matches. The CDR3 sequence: CASSYGDRSINQPQHF. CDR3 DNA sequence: TGCGCCAGCAGCTACGGGGACAGGTCGATCAATCAGCCCCAGCATTTT. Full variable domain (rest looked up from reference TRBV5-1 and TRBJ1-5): KAGVTQTPRYLIKTRGQQVTLSCSPISGHRSVSWYQQTPGQGLQFLFEYFSETQRNKGNFPGRFSGRQFSNSRSEMNVSTLELGDSALYLCASSYGDRSINQPQHFGDGTRLSIL.

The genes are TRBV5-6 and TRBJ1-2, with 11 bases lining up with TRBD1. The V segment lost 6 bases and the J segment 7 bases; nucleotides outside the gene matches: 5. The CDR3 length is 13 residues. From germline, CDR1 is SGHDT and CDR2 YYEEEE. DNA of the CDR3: TGTGCCAGCATCAGGACAGGGGGCCTTGGCTACACCTTC. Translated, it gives CASIRTGGLGYTF.

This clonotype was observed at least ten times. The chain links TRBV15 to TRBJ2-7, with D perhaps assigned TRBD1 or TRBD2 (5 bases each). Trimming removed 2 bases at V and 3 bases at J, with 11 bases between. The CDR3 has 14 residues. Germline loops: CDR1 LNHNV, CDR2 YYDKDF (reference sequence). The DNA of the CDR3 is TGTGCCACCAGCAGACCGGGACGGAGCTACGAGCAGTACTTC. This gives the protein CATSRPGRSYEQYF.

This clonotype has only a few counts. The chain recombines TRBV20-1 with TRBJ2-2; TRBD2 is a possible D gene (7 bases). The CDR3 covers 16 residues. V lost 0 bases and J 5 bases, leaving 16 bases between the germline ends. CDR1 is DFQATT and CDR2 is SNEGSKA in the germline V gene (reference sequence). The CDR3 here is CSARDSGGADTGELFF. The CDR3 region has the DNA TGCAGTGCTAGAGATAGTGGGGGGGCCGATACCGGGGAGCTGTTTTTT.

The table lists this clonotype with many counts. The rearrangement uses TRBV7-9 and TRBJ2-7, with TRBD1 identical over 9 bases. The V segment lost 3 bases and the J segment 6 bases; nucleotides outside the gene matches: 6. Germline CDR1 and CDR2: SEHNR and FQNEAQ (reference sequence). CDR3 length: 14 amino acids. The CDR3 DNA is TGTGCCAGCAGCTTTCCCGGACAGGGGAGCGAGCAGTACTTC. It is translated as CASSFPGQGSEQYF.

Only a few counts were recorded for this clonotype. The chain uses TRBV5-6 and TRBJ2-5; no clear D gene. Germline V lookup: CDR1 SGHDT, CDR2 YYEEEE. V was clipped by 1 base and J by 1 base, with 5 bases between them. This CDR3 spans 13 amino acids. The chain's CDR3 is CASSLPVQETQYF. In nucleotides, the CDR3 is TGTGCCAGCAGCTTGCCGGTCCAAGAGACCCAGTACTTC. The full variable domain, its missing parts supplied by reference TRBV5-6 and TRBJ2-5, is DAGVTQSPTHLIKTRGQQVTLRCSPKSGHDTVSWYQQALGQGPQFIFQYYEEEERQRGNFPDRFSGHQFPNYSSELNVNALLLGDSALYLCASSLPVQETQYFGPGTRLLVL.

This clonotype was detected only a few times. The CDR3 DNA follows: TGCGCCAGCACCCCAGGGGCAGGGTCTTTGAACACTGAAGCTTTCTTT. Translation gives CASTPGAGSLNTEAFF. V is TRBV5-1 and J is TRBJ1-1; D might be TRBD1 (6 bases). CDR3 size: 16 residues. Trimming stripped 6 bases from V and 0 bases from J, with 18 bases between. Germline lookup yields CDR1 SGHRS and CDR2 YFSETQ.

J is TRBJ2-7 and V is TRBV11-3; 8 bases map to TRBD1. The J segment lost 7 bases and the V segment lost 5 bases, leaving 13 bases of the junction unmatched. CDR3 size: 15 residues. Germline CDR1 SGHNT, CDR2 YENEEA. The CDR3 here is CASSKSPGTGHEQYF. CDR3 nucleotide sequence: TGTGCCAGCAGCAAATCCCCCGGGACAGGTCATGAGCAGTACTTC.

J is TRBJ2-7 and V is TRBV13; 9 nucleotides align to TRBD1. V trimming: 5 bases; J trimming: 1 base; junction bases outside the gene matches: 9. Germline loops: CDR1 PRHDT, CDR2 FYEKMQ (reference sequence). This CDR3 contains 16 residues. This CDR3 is CASSNRDRDASYEQYF. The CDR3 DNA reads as TGTGCCAGCAGCAACCGGGACAGGGATGCGTCCTACGAGCAGTACTTC. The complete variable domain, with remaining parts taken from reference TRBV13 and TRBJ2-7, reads AAGVIQSPRHLIKEKRETATLKCYPIPRHDTVYWYQQGPGQDPQFLISFYEKMQSDKGSIPDRFSAQQFSDYHSELNMSSLELGDSALYFCASSNRDRDASYEQYFGPGTRLTVT.

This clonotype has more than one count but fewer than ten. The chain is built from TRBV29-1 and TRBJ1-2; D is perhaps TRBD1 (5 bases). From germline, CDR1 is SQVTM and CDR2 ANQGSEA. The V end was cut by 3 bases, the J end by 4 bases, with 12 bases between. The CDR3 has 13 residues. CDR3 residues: CSVEVDNLYGYTF. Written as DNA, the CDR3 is TGCAGCGTTGAGGTGGACAACCTCTATGGCTACACCTTC.

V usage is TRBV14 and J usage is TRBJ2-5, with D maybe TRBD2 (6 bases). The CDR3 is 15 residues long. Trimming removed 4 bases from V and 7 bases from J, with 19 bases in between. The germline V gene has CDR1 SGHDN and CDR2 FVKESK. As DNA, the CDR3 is TGTGCCAGCAGCCCCCTCCGGTCAGGGCGGGGGACCCAGTACTTC. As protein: CASSPLRSGRGTQYF.